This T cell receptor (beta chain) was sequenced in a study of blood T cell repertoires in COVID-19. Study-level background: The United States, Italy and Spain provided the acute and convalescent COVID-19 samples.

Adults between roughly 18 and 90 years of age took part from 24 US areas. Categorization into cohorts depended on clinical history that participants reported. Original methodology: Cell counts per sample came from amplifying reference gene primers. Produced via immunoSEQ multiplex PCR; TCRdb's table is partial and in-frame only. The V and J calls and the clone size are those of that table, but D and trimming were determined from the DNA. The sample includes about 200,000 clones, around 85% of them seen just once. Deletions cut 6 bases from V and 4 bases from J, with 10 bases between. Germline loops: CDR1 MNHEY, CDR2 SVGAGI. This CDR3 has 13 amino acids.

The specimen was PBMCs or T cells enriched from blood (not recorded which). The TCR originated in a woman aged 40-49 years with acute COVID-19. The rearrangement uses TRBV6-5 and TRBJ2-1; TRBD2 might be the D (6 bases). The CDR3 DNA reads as TGTGCCAGCAGACCCGGGACTTACAATGAGCAGTTCTTC. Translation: CASRPGTYNEQFF.